This T cell receptor (beta chain) was captured by sequencing in a study of T-cell reconstitution after alpha-beta-depleted transplantation in children (dated by TCRdb to 2015 to 2016). In terms of the full investigation: Using TCR repertoire profiling, the study quantitatively followed how T-cell immune reconstitution unfolded in children after TCRalphabeta/CD19-depleted allogeneic hematopoietic cell transplantation.

The table lists this clonotype with many counts. It has no known antigen specificity. No base qualities exist here, and no much larger clone lies one base off it. CDR1 and CDR2 are drawn from the germline V gene: SGHDT, YYEEEE. The CDR3 goes from the cysteine to the phenylalanine over 15 residues. Only CDR3 DNA remains: 45 bases, in frame from the first base. V loses 4 bases at its end and J loses 9 bases; junction bases beyond the gene matches: 11. The library relied on PCR. Sequenced on an Illumina HiSeq 2500. TCR libraries were prepared with molecular barcoding, using unique molecular identifiers to normalize TCRbeta repertoire quantification. TCRdb's own reprocessing of the public reads used fastp at Q25 and MiXCR and kept productive beta chains. For every CDR3 protein sequence, its rows merge into one entry that carries the most common genes and DNA. This sample lists hundreds of thousands of distinct CDR3 sequences; about an eighth were detected once. The top ten hold 0.79% of the sample.

The sample's treatment or condition label, decoded: allogeneic hematopoietic cell transplantation with graft depleted of TCRalphabeta T cells and CD19 B cells. The children who served as transplant recipients had been given grafts of TCRalphabeta/CD19-depleted allogeneic hematopoietic cells. Overall study results and their limits: The high TCRbeta diversity at day 60 in some patients was ascribed to recipient T cells and intrathymic progenitors that had survived conditioning. About two months after transplant, the apparently early recovery of alphabetaT-cell counts reportedly depended on just several hundred clones that had expanded rapidly and came from non-depleted graft cells. Over subsequent months, a decline in hyperexpanded clone frequencies was noted, and after one year, T-cell counts and TCRbeta diversity were mostly ascribed to newly produced T cells.

This TCR derives from a girl aged 2-15 years with congenital amegakaryocytic thrombocytopenia, due to receive a stem cell transplant. This sample comprised PBMCs, obtained before TCRalphabeta/CD19-depleted stem cell transplant. Rearrangement joined TRBV5-6 to TRBJ2-1; 9 bases in the junction line up with TRBD1. This receptor carries the CDR3 CASSPPGTGLGEQFF. The DNA reads TGTGCCAGCAGCCCGCCTGGGACAGGGTTAGGTGAGCAGTTCTTC.